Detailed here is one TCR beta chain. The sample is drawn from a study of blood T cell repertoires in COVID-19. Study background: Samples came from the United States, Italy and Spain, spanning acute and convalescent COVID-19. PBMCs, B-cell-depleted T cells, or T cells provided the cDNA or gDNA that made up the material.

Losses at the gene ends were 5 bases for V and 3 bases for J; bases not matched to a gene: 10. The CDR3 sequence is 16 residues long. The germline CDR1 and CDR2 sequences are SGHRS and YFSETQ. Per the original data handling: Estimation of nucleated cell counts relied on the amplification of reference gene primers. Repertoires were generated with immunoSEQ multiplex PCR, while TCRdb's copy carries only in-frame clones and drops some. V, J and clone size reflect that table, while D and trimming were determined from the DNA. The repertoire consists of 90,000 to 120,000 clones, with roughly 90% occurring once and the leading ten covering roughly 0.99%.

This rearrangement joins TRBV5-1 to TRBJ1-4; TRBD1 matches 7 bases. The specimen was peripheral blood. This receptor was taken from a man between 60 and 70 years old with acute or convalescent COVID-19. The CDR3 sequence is CASSPGTAGPNEKLFF. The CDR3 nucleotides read TGCGCCAGCAGTCCCGGGACAGCAGGACCTAATGAAAAACTGTTTTTT. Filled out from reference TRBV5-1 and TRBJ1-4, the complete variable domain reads KAGVTQTPRYLIKTRGQQVTLSCSPISGHRSVSWYQQTPGQGLQFLFEYFSETQRNKGNFPGRFSGRQFSNSRSEMNVSTLELGDSALYLCASSPGTAGPNEKLFFGSGTQLSVL.